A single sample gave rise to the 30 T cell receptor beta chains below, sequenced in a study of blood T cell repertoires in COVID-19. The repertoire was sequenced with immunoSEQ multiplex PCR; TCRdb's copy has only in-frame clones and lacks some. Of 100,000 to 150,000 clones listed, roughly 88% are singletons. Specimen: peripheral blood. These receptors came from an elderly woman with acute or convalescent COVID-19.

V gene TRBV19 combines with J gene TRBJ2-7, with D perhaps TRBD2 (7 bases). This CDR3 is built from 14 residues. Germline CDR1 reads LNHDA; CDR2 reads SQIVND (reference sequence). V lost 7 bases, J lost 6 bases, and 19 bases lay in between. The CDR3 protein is CASTPIGGGLEQYF. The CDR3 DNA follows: TGTGCCAGTACCCCAATAGGGGGAGGGCTCGAGCAGTACTTC.

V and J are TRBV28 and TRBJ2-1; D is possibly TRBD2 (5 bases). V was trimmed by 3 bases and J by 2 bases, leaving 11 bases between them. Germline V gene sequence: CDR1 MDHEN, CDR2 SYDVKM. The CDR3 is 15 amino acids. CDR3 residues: CASSFGGLAYNEQFF. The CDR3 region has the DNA TGTGCCAGCAGTTTCGGAGGTTTGGCCTACAATGAGCAGTTCTTC.

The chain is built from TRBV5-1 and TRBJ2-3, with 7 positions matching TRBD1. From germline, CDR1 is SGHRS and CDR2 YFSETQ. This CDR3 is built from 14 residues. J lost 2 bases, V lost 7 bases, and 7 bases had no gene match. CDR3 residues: CASFRDSPTDTQYF. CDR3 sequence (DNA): TGCGCCAGCTTCCGGGACAGCCCCACAGATACGCAGTATTTT.

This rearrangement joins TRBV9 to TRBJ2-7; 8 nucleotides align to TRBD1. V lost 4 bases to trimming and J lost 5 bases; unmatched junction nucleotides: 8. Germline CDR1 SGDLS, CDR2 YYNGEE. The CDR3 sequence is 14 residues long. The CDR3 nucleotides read TGTGCCAGCAGCCCCCGGACAGGGTACGACGAGCAGTACTTC. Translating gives CASSPRTGYDEQYF.

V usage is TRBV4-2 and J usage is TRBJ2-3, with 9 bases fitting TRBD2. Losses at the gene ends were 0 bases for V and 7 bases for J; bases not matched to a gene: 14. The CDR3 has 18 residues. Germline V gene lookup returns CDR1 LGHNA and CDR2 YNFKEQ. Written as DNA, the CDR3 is TGTGCCAGCAGCCAAGATACTGTTTCGAGCGGGGGGCCTTATACGCAGTATTTT. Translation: CASSQDTVSSGGPYTQYF.

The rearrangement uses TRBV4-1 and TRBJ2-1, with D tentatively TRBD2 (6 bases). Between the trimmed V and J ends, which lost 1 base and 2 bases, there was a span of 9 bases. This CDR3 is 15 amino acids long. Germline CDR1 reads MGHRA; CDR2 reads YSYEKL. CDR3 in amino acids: CASSQGGVTYNEQFF. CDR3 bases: TGCGCCAGCAGCCAAGGGGGGGTTACCTACAATGAGCAGTTCTTC.

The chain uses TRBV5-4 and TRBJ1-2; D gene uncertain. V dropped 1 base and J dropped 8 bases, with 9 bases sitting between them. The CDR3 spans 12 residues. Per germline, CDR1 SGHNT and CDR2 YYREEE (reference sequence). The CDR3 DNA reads TGTGCCAGCAGCTTGCGGAGTGGAGGCTACACCTTC. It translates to CASSLRSGGYTF.

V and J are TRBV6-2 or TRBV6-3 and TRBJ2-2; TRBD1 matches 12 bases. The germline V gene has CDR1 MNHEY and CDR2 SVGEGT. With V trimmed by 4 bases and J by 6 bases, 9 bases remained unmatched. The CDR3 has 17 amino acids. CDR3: CASSSQRGQGAAGELFF. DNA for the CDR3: TGTGCCAGCAGTTCCCAACGGGGACAGGGGGCCGCCGGGGAGCTGTTTTTT.

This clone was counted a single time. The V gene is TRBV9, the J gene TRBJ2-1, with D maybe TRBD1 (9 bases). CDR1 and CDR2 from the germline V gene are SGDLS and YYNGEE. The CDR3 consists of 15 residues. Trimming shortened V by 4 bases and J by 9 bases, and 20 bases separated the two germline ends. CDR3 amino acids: CASSPSGGQGGEQFF. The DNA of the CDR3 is TGTGCCAGCAGCCCCAGCGGGGGACAGGGAGGTGAGCAGTTCTTC.

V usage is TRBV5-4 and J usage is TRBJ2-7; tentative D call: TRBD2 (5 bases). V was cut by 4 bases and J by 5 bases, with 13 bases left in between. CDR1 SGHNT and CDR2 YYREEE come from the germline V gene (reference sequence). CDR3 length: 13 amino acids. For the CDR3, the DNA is TGTGCCAGCAGCCTCCCGGGGAGAGACGAGCAGTACTTC. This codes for CASSLPGRDEQYF.

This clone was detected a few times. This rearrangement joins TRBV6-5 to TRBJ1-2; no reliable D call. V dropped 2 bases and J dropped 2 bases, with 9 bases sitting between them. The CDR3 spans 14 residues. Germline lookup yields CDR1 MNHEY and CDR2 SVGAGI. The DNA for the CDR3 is TGTGCCAGCAGTTACGGGAGTTGGAACTATGGCTACACCTTC. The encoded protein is CASSYGSWNYGYTF.

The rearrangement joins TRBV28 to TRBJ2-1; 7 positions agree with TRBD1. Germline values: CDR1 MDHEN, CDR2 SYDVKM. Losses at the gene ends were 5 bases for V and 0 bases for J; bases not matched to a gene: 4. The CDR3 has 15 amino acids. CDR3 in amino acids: CASSRGGGSYNEQFF. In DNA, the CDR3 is TGTGCCAGCAGTAGAGGGGGCGGCTCCTACAATGAGCAGTTCTTC.

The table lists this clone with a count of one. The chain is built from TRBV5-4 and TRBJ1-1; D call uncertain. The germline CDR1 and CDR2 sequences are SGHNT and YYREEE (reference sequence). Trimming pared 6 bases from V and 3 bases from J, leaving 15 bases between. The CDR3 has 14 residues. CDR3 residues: CASNEAGRHTEAFF. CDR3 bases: TGTGCCAGCAACGAAGCGGGCCGGCACACTGAAGCTTTCTTT.

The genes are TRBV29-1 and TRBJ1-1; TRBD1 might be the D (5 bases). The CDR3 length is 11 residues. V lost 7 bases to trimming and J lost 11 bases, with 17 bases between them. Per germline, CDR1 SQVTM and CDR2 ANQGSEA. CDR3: CSALTGGIAFF. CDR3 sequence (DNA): TGCAGCGCCCTAACTGGGGGGATCGCTTTCTTT.

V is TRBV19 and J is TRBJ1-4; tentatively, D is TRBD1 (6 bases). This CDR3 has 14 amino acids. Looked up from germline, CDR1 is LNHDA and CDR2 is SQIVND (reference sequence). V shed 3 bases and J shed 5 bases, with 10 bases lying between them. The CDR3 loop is CASSMGAWNEKLFF. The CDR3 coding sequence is TGTGCCAGTAGTATGGGGGCATGGAATGAAAAACTGTTTTTT. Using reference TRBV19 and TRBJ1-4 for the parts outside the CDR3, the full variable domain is DGGITQSPKYLFRKEGQNVTLSCEQNLNHDAMYWYRQDPGQGLRLIYYSQIVNDFQKGDIAEGYSVSREKKESFPLTVTSAQKNPTAFYLCASSMGAWNEKLFFGSGTQLSVL.

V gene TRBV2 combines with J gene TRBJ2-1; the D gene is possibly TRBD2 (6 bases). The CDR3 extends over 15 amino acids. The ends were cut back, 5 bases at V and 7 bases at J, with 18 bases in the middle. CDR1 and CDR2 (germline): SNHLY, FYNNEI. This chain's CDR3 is CASSKGLTGVNEQFF. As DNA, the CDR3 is TGTGCCAGCAGTAAAGGTTTGACGGGAGTTAATGAGCAGTTCTTC.

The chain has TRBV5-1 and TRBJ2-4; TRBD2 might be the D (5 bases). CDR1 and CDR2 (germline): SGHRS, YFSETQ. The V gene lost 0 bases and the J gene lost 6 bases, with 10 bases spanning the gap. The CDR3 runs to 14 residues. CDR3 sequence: CASSLDPGSNIQYF. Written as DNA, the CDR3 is TGCGCCAGCAGCTTGGATCCGGGGTCAAACATTCAGTACTTC.

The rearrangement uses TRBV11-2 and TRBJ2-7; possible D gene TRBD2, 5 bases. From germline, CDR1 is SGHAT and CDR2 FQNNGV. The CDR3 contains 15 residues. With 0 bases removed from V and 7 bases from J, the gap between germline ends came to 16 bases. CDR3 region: CASSLDGTSSGEQYF. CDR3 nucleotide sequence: TGTGCCAGCAGCTTAGATGGTACTAGTTCGGGTGAGCAGTACTTC.

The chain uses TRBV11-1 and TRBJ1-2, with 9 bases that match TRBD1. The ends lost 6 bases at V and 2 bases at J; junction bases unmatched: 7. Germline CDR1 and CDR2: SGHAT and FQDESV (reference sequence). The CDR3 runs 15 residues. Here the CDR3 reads CASSFRQGGNYGYTF. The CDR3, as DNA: TGTGCCAGCAGTTTCCGACAGGGGGGAAACTATGGCTACACCTTC. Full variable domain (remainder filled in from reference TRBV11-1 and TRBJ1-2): EAEVAQSPRYKITEKSQAVAFWCDPISGHATLYWYRQILGQGPELLVQFQDESVVDDSQLPKDRFSAERLKGVDSTLKIQPAELGDSAMYLCASSFRQGGNYGYTFGSGTRLTVV.

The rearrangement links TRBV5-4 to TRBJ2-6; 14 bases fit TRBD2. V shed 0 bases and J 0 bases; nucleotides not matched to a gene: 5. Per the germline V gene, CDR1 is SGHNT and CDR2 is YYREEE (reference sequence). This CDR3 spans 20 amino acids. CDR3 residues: CASSLAGLAGGPSGANVLTF. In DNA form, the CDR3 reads TGTGCCAGCAGCTTGGCTGGACTAGCGGGAGGCCCCTCTGGGGCCAACGTCCTGACTTTC.

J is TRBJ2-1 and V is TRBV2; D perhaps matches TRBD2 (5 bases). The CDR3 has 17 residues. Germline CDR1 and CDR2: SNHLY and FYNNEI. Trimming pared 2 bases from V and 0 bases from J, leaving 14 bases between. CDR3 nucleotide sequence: TGTGCCAGCAGTGAAAATCTAGACTATTACTCCTACAATGAGCAGTTCTTC. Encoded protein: CASSENLDYYSYNEQFF.

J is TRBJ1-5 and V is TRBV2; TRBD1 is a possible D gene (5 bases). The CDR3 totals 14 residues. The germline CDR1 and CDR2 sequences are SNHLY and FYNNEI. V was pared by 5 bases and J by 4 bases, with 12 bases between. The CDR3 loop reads CASSNGRVNQPQHF. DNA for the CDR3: TGTGCCAGCAGTAACGGCAGGGTGAATCAGCCCCAGCATTTT.

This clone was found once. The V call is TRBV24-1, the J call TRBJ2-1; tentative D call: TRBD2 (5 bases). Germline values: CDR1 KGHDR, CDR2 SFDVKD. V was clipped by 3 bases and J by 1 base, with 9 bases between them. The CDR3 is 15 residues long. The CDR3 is CATSDGRVSYNEQFF. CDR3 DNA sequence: TGTGCCACCAGTGATGGGCGGGTTTCCTACAATGAGCAGTTCTTC.

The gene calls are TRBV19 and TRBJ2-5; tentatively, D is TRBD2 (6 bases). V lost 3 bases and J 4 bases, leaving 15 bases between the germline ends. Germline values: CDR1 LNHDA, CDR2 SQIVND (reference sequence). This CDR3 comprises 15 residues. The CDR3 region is CASSIGMGGLETQYF. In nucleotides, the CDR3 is TGTGCCAGTAGTATCGGAATGGGGGGATTAGAGACCCAGTACTTC.

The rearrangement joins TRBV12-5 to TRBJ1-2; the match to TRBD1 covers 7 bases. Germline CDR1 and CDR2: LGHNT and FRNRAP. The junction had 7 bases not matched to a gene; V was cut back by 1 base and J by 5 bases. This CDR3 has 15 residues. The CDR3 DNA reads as TGTGCTAGTGGTTTGGGACAGGGTAGGGGGTATGGCTACACCTTC. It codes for CASGLGQGRGYGYTF.

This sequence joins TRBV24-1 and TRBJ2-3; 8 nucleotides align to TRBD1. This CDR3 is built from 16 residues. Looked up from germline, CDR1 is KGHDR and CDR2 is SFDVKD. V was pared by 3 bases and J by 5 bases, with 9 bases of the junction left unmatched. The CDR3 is CATSDPGRGRIDTQYF. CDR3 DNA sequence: TGTGCCACCAGTGATCCAGGCAGGGGGCGGATAGATACGCAGTATTTT.

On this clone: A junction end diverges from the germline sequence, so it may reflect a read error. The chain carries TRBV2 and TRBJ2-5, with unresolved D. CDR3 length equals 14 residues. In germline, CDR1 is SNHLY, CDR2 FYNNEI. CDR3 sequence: CASNTIDIQEAQYF. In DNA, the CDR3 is TGTGCCAGCAACACCATAGATATACAAGAGGCCCAGTACTTC.

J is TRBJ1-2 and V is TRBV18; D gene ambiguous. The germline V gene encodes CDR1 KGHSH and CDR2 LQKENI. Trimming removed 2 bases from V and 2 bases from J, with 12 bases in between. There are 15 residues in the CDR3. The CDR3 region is CASSPAMNENYGYTF. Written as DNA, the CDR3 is TGTGCCAGCTCACCAGCAATGAACGAGAACTATGGCTACACCTTC. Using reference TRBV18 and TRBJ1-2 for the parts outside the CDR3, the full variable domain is NAGVMQNPRHLVRRRGQEARLRCSPMKGHSHVYWYRQLPEEGLKFMVYLQKENIIDESGMPKERFSAEFPKEGPSILRIQQVVRGDSAAYFCASSPAMNENYGYTFGSGTRLTVV.

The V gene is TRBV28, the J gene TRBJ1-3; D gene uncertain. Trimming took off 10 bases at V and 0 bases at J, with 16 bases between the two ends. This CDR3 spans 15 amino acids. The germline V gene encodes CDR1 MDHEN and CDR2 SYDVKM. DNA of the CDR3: TGTGCCACTTGGGCTGGCTCCGGCTCTGGAAACACCATATATTTT. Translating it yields CATWAGSGSGNTIYF. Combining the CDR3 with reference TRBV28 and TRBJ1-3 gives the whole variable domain DVKVTQSSRYLVKRTGEKVFLECVQDMDHENMFWYRQDPGLGLRLIYFSYDVKMKEKGDIPEGYSVSREKKERFSLILESASTNQTSMYLCATWAGSGSGNTIYFGEGSWLTVV.

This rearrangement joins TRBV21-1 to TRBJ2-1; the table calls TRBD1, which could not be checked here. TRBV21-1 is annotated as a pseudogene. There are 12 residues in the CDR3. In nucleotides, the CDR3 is TGTGCCAGCAGCAAAGGAGGACAGGAGCAGTTCTTC. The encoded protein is CASSKGGQEQFF.